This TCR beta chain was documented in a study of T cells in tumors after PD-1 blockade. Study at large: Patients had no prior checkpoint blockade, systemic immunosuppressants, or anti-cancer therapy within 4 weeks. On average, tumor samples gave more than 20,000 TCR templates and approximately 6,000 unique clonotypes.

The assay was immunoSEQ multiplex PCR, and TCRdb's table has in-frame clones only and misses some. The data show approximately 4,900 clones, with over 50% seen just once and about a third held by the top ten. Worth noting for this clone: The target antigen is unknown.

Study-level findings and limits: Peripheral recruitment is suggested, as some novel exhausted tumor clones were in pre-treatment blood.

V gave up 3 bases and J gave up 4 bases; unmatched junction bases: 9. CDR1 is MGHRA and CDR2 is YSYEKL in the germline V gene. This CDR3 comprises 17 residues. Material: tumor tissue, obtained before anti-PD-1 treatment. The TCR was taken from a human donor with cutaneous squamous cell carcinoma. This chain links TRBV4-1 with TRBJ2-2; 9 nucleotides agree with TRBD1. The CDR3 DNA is TGCGCCAGCAGCCAGAGGATGACAGGGGGAAGCACCGGGGAGCTGTTTTTT. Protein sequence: CASSQRMTGGSTGELFF.